A single sample is the source of the 20 T cell receptor beta chains below, sequenced in a study of blood T cell repertoires in COVID-19. Clones were sequenced by immunoSEQ multiplex PCR, and TCRdb holds only the in-frame ones, with some missing. The data contain tens of thousands of clones, roughly nine tenths of them singletons. The sample was peripheral blood. These receptors were taken from a man in his sixties with active or convalescent COVID-19.

This chain links TRBV5-1 with TRBJ1-2; D not resolved. Germline assignment: CDR1 SGHRS and CDR2 YFSETQ. This CDR3 region has 14 residues. The V and J ends lost 0 bases and 2 bases respectively, with 8 bases between them. The CDR3 region is CASSLGLRNYGYTF. The CDR3 DNA reads TGCGCCAGCAGCTTGGGGCTCAGAAACTATGGCTACACCTTC.

The gene calls are TRBV15 and TRBJ2-7, with 8 bases that match TRBD1. The CDR3 is made up of 16 amino acids. Trimming cost V 2 bases and J 5 bases; bases outside gene matches: 11. Per the germline V gene, CDR1 is LNHNV and CDR2 is YYDKDF (reference sequence). The CDR3, as DNA: TGTGCCACCAGCAGACGTACGACAGGGGTTAAGGACGAGCAGTACTTC. Its protein is CATSRRTTGVKDEQYF.

The chain is built from TRBV6-5 and TRBJ1-6; weak D call: TRBD1 (6 bases). The CDR3 spans 14 residues. V was cut by 7 bases and J by 7 bases, with 14 bases left in between. Germline V CDR1 and CDR2: MNHEY, SVGAGI. The CDR3 spells CASTGTRFNSPLHF. CDR3 nucleotide sequence: TGTGCCAGCACTGGGACAAGGTTCAATTCACCCCTCCACTTT.

The chain carries TRBV6-5 and TRBJ2-3; 8 nucleotides match TRBD1. CDR3 size: 15 residues. Germline CDR1 reads MNHEY; CDR2 reads SVGAGI. V gave up 6 bases and J gave up 0 bases; unmatched junction bases: 5. The DNA of the CDR3 is TGTGCCAGCAGCCAGGGGACAGGCAGCACAGATACGCAGTATTTT. Protein: CASSQGTGSTDTQYF.

The V call is TRBV24-1, the J call TRBJ2-5; weak D call: TRBD1 (7 bases). Trimming pared 4 bases from V and 5 bases from J, leaving 13 bases between. The germline CDR1 and CDR2 sequences are KGHDR and SFDVKD. CDR3 length: 14 amino acids. The CDR3 here is CATSETRGEETQYF. As DNA, the CDR3 is TGTGCCACCAGTGAAACCAGGGGGGAGGAGACCCAGTACTTC.

The rearrangement links TRBV4-1 to TRBJ2-7, with D perhaps matching TRBD1 (6 bases). Trimming cost V 1 base and J 3 bases, with 10 bases left between them. This CDR3 has 14 residues. Germline V gives CDR1 MGHRA, CDR2 YSYEKL. The CDR3 spells CASSQASRGYEQYF. In DNA form, the CDR3 reads TGCGCCAGCAGCCAAGCTTCCAGGGGCTACGAGCAGTACTTC.

The V gene is TRBV2, the J gene TRBJ1-4; D not certain. Trimming left V 4 bases short and J 3 bases short, with 9 bases between. CDR1 and CDR2 (germline): SNHLY, FYNNEI. This CDR3 comprises 14 residues. CDR3 amino acids: CASSGASANEKLFF. The CDR3 DNA reads TGTGCCAGCAGTGGAGCTTCGGCTAATGAAAAACTGTTTTTT.

The chain joins TRBV18 to TRBJ1-6; 7 positions agree with TRBD1. V shed 2 bases and J 9 bases; nucleotides not matched to a gene: 4. Germline V gives CDR1 KGHSH, CDR2 LQKENI. The CDR3 runs 14 residues. The CDR3 DNA is TGTGCCAGCTCACCAAGACAGGGTGGTTCACCCCTCCACTTT. It yields the protein CASSPRQGGSPLHF.

The chain employs TRBV18 and TRBJ2-7; TRBD1 is a possible D gene (5 bases). This CDR3 has 17 residues. V lost 0 bases to trimming and J lost 2 bases, with 17 bases between them. The germline V gene encodes CDR1 KGHSH and CDR2 LQKENI. Written as DNA, the CDR3 is TGTGCCAGCTCACCACCGACGCCTCGCGACAGAGCCTACGAGCAGTACTTC. As protein: CASSPPTPRDRAYEQYF.

The chain is built from TRBV27 and TRBJ1-4, with D possibly TRBD1 on 5 matching bases. The V and J ends lost 2 bases and 0 bases respectively, with 10 bases between them. The CDR3 has 16 residues. CDR1 is MNHEY, CDR2 SMNVEV, per germline (reference sequence). The DNA of the CDR3 is TGTGCCAGCAGTTTAGACAGTGACACAACTAATGAAAAACTGTTTTTT. This codes for CASSLDSDTTNEKLFF. Supplemented by reference TRBV27 and TRBJ1-4, the full variable domain reads EAQVTQNPRYLITVTGKKLTVTCSQNMNHEYMSWYRQDPGLGLRQIYYSMNVEVTDKGDVPEGYKVSRKEKRNFPLILESPSPNQTSLYFCASSLDSDTTNEKLFFGSGTQLSVL.

J is TRBJ2-5 and V is TRBV6-5; perhaps TRBD1 as D (5 bases). Trimming left V 0 bases short and J 0 bases short, with 8 bases between. The CDR3 sequence is 15 residues long. The germline CDR1 and CDR2 sequences are MNHEY and SVGAGI. The CDR3 DNA reads TGTGCCAGCAGTTACTCGCCAGGGAACCAAGAGACCCAGTACTTC. Amino acids: CASSYSPGNQETQYF.

This rearrangement joins TRBV7-2 to TRBJ2-7; 7 bases agree with TRBD1. The CDR3 consists of 13 residues. Germline assignment: CDR1 SGHTA and CDR2 FQGNSA. The J segment lost 2 bases and the V segment lost 5 bases, leaving 3 bases of the junction unmatched. CDR3 amino acids: CASSPQGPYEQYF. DNA of the CDR3: TGTGCCAGCAGCCCACAGGGGCCCTACGAGCAGTACTTC.

This chain joins TRBV3-1 (or the pseudogene TRBV3-2) and TRBJ2-1, with D possibly TRBD1 on 6 matching bases. The CDR3 sequence is 14 residues long. Germline CDR1 LGHDT, CDR2 YNNKEL (reference sequence). With 3 bases removed from V and 5 bases from J, the gap between germline ends came to 11 bases. The CDR3 protein is CASSQTQGNNEQFF. CDR3 nucleotide sequence: TGTGCCAGCAGCCAGACACAGGGTAACAATGAGCAGTTCTTC.

CDR3 in DNA: TGTGCCAGCAGCTTAAGCGGGTCCTCCTACGAGCAGTACTTC. Its translation is CASSLSGSSYEQYF. The J gene is TRBJ2-7, the V gene TRBV7-6, with D tentatively TRBD2 (6 bases). The CDR3 covers 14 residues. V lost 2 bases and J lost 0, with 8 bases in between. Germline V gene data show CDR1 as SGHVS and CDR2 as FNYEAQ.

J is TRBJ1-3 and V is TRBV5-6; D is unclear. The CDR3 runs 18 residues. Trimming left V 4 bases short and J 2 bases short, with 22 bases between. Germline loops: CDR1 SGHDT, CDR2 YYEEEE. The CDR3 region is CASSLNPGLRKAGNTIYF. The CDR3 nucleotides read TGTGCCAGCAGCCTCAACCCCGGACTGAGGAAAGCTGGAAACACCATATATTTT.

The chain's CDR3 is CASRRTGGTEAFF. The CDR3 coding sequence is TGTGCCAGTAGAAGGACAGGGGGCACTGAAGCTTTCTTT. This chain uses TRBV19 with TRBJ1-1; 10 nucleotides align to TRBD1. Trimming removed 6 bases from V and 4 bases from J; junction bases left unmatched: 2. CDR1 and CDR2 (germline): LNHDA, SQIVND (reference sequence). The CDR3 totals 13 residues.

The rearrangement links TRBV2 to TRBJ2-1, with D possibly TRBD2 on 6 matching bases. V lost 7 bases to trimming and J lost 0 bases, with 16 bases between them. This CDR3 has 16 residues. Germline-derived CDR1 and CDR2 are SNHLY and FYNNEI. The CDR3 here is CASIYRGGDSYNEQFF. The DNA for the CDR3 is TGTGCCAGCATTTACCGGGGCGGGGACTCCTACAATGAGCAGTTCTTC. Full variable domain (remainder filled in from reference TRBV2 and TRBJ2-1): EPEVTQTPSHQVTQMGQEVILRCVPISNHLYFYWYRQILGQKVEFLVSFYNNEISEKSEIFDDQFSVERPDGSNFTLKIRSTKLEDSAMYFCASIYRGGDSYNEQFFGPGTRLTVL.

The chain joins TRBV25-1 to TRBJ1-5, with 7 bases aligning to TRBD1. The CDR3 totals 16 residues. Germline V gives CDR1 MGHDK, CDR2 SYGVNS. V shed 3 bases, J shed 7 bases, and the junction held 12 bases outside the gene matches. CDR3 region: CASSDSRGSGRQPQHF. Here the CDR3 DNA reads TGTGCCAGCAGTGATAGCAGGGGGTCCGGGCGGCAGCCCCAGCATTTT.

The V call is TRBV4-1, the J call TRBJ2-1; tentatively, D is TRBD1 (6 bases). V was cut by 4 bases and J by 5 bases, with 18 bases left in between. This CDR3 has 16 amino acids. Germline loops: CDR1 MGHRA, CDR2 YSYEKL. The CDR3 sequence: CASSPTLGQPNNEQFF. CDR3 nucleotide sequence: TGCGCCAGCAGCCCCACTCTCGGACAGCCAAACAATGAGCAGTTCTTC.

J is TRBJ1-5 and V is TRBV30; TRBD1 aligns across 7 bases. V dropped 2 bases and J dropped 7; count of bases not matched to a gene: 5. In germline, CDR1 is GTSNPN, CDR2 SVGIG (reference sequence). The CDR3 spans 13 residues. The CDR3 DNA is TGTGCCTGGAGTACGACAGGGAGGCAGCCCCAGCATTTT. This codes for CAWSTTGRQPQHF.